This passage covers 5 T cell receptor beta chains from one sample sequenced in a study of blood T cells in healthy people across ages. Using a J-beta primer mix together with a sample-barcoded 5' primer, a second PCR was run for roughly 6 to 12 cycles. Each CDR3 protein gets one entry after TCRdb re-called the 5' RACE reads with MiXCR. The data hold about 640,000 distinct CDR3 sequences, with roughly 50% observed a single time. The sequencing sample was made of blood. These receptors were taken from a man aged 60-69 years in good health.

The V call is TRBV9, the J call TRBJ1-4; D gene ambiguous. CDR3 length: 14 residues. V was cut by 0 bases and J by 4 bases, with 7 bases left in between. From germline, CDR1 is SGDLS and CDR2 YYNGEE. The CDR3 protein is CASSVGPGNEKLFF. CDR3 DNA: TGTGCCAGCAGCGTAGGGCCAGGTAATGAAAAACTGTTTTTT.

The rearrangement links TRBV19 to TRBJ1-5; D remains unclear. The CDR3 spans 14 residues. V was cut by 1 base and J by 4 bases, with 8 bases left in between. The germline V gene encodes CDR1 LNHDA and CDR2 SQIVND (reference sequence). This chain's CDR3 is CASSIGSGNQPQHF. CDR3 in DNA: TGTGCCAGTAGTATAGGGAGCGGAAATCAGCCCCAGCATTTT.

This chain links TRBV27 with TRBJ2-5; possibly TRBD1 for D (6 bases). The CDR3 extends over 16 amino acids. CDR1 MNHEY and CDR2 SMNVEV come from the germline V gene (reference sequence). The germline V and J ends were trimmed by 4 bases and 0 bases, with 15 bases remaining between them. The CDR3 nucleotides read TGTGCCAGCAGTTCCCGGTGGGGGCGCTACCAAGAGACCCAGTACTTC. Its protein is CASSSRWGRYQETQYF.

This clonotype was detected a few times. The chain recombines TRBV15 with TRBJ2-7; 8 bases fit TRBD1. The germline gives CDR1 LNHNV, CDR2 YYDKDF (reference sequence). The length of the CDR3 is 13 residues. V gave up 0 bases and J gave up 7 bases; unmatched junction bases: 2. CDR3 nucleotides: TGTGCCACCAGCAGAGACAGGGACAGGGAGCAGTACTTC. It yields the protein CATSRDRDREQYF.

Details on this clonotype: A read error may explain this, as a much larger clone is one base away. The chain joins TRBV28 to TRBJ1-2; weak D call: TRBD1 (5 bases). This CDR3 is built from 12 residues. Germline CDR1 MDHEN, CDR2 SYDVKM. The CDR3 spells CGSRDYNYGYTF. The CDR3 DNA sequence: TGTGGCAGCAGGGACTATAACTATGGCTACACCTTC.